This T cell receptor beta chain was recorded in a study of control samples from healthy donors and cancer patients. The V gene lost 5 bases and the J gene lost 0 bases, with 17 bases spanning the gap. The length of the CDR3 is 18 residues. Germline V CDR1 and CDR2: PRHDT, FYEKMQ (reference sequence). Generated by immunoSEQ multiplex PCR, the TCRdb table keeps only in-frame clones and is missing some. The sample comprises about 140,000 clones, more than 80% of which are singletons, and more than 6.5% rests with the top ten. V is TRBV13 and J is TRBJ1-6; D may be TRBD1 (5 bases). This TCR was recovered from a man aged 18 to 29 in good health. Sequenced input: blood. The CDR3 loop reads CASSPSGVGNSYNSPLHF. Here the CDR3 DNA reads TGTGCCAGCAGCCCCTCGGGGGTAGGGAACTCCTATAATTCACCCCTCCACTTT.